Presented here are 30 T cell receptor beta chains from one specimen sequenced in a study of blood T cell repertoires in COVID-19. Sequenced by immunoSEQ multiplex PCR; TCRdb stores in-frame clones only, minus some. The sample consists of about 210,000 clones, 70% to 85% of them appearing once. Sequenced material: peripheral blood. The receptor source for this set is a man in his forties who had recovered from COVID-19.

This sequence joins TRBV27 and TRBJ2-2; 7 bases align to TRBD2. The germline CDR1 and CDR2 sequences are MNHEY and SMNVEV (reference sequence). The ends lost 6 bases at V and 7 bases at J; junction bases unmatched: 11. The CDR3 sequence is 15 residues long. CDR3 in amino acids: CASRIQPGRGGELFF. In DNA, the CDR3 is TGTGCCAGCAGGATTCAGCCAGGGAGGGGCGGGGAGCTGTTTTTT.

The DNA for the CDR3 is TGTGCCAGCAGCGCCCGGACAGCAGGGAATTCACCCCTCCACTTT. It codes for CASSARTAGNSPLHF. The J gene is TRBJ1-6, the V gene TRBV5-4, with D perhaps TRBD1 (6 bases). V lost 4 bases to trimming and J lost 7 bases, with 15 bases between them. The CDR3 covers 15 residues. Germline CDR1 and CDR2: SGHNT and YYREEE (reference sequence).

The chain joins TRBV11-2 to TRBJ2-7; tentative D call: TRBD2 (5 bases). Germline V CDR1 and CDR2: SGHAT, FQNNGV. The CDR3 runs 14 residues. V lost 8 bases and J 2 bases, leaving 16 bases between the germline ends. The CDR3 reads CASGISSLPYEQYF. The CDR3 coding sequence is TGTGCCAGCGGAATCTCTAGCTTACCCTACGAGCAGTACTTC.

This chain connects TRBV4-1 to TRBJ2-7; TRBD2 is a possible D gene (6 bases). This CDR3 contains 15 residues. CDR1 and CDR2 from the germline V gene are MGHRA and YSYEKL. Trimming cost V 4 bases and J 5 bases, with 18 bases left between them. In DNA, the CDR3 is TGCGCCAGCAGCCCGCAGGGCAGGGCGGGGAACGAGCAGTACTTC. This sequence encodes CASSPQGRAGNEQYF.

The chain carries TRBV6-5 and TRBJ2-7, with TRBD1 identical over 7 bases. The germline V gene has CDR1 MNHEY and CDR2 SVGAGI. V lost 5 bases to trimming and J lost 7 bases; unmatched junction nucleotides: 14. CDR3 length: 15 residues. CDR3 in amino acids: CASSRPRTGTGEQYF. CDR3 in DNA: TGTGCCAGCAGTCGTCCTCGGACAGGAACGGGAGAGCAGTACTTC.

The count of this clone is one. The genes are TRBV6-5 and TRBJ1-6, with D possibly matching TRBD1 (5 bases). Per germline, CDR1 MNHEY and CDR2 SVGAGI. The CDR3 loop spans 15 amino acids. With 2 bases removed from V and 8 bases from J, the gap between germline ends came to 13 bases. CDR3 in amino acids: CASSYTYRTYSPLHF. CDR3 DNA sequence: TGTGCCAGCAGTTACACGTACAGGACCTATTCACCCCTCCACTTT.

This clone was seen more than once but under ten times. The chain uses TRBV21-1 and TRBJ1-2. TRBV21-1 is tagged as a pseudogene. The CDR3 loop spans 16 amino acids. For the CDR3, the DNA is TGTGCAAAAGTGCGGGGAAGGAACTCCCAAGGGCATGGCTACACCTTC. This sequence encodes CAKVRGRNSQGHGYTF.

The chain is built from TRBV12-3 or TRBV12-4 and TRBJ1-6; D is perhaps TRBD1 (6 bases). The CDR3 length is 13 residues. The V end lost 3 bases, the J end lost 8 bases, and 8 bases lay between the germline ends. The chain's CDR3 is CASSFPGDSPLHF. The CDR3 nucleotides read TGTGCCAGCAGTTTTCCAGGGGATTCACCCCTCCACTTT.

This chain links TRBV5-6 with TRBJ2-3; 7 bases match TRBD2. The CDR3 is 15 amino acids. CDR1 and CDR2 from the germline V gene are SGHDT and YYEEEE. V dropped 4 bases and J dropped 0; count of bases not matched to a gene: 5. The CDR3 DNA reads TGTGCCAGCAGCCGGGGGGTTCACAGCACAGATACGCAGTATTTT. Its protein is CASSRGVHSTDTQYF.

This chain connects TRBV6-1 to TRBJ1-1, with 9 bases aligning to TRBD1. Germline CDR1 MNHNS, CDR2 SASEGT. J was trimmed by 4 bases and V by 1 base; bases with no gene match: 4. CDR3 size: 15 residues. Here the CDR3 reads CASSEGGQGSTEAFF. For the CDR3, the DNA is TGTGCCAGCAGTGAAGGAGGACAGGGGAGCACTGAAGCTTTCTTT.

The J gene is TRBJ1-2, the V gene TRBV7-2, with D possibly matching TRBD1 (6 bases). This CDR3 contains 13 residues. V was pared by 8 bases and J by 4 bases, with 14 bases between. The germline gives CDR1 SGHTA, CDR2 FQGNSA. The chain's CDR3 is CASCRGQLYGYTF. DNA of the CDR3: TGTGCCAGCTGTAGAGGACAGCTCTATGGCTACACCTTC.

CDR3 loop: CASSLVLRQNYGYTF. In nucleotides, the CDR3 is TGTGCCAGCAGCTTGGTCCTTCGACAGAACTATGGCTACACCTTC. V is TRBV5-6 and J is TRBJ1-2; tentative D call: TRBD1 (5 bases). The CDR3 spans 15 residues. The germline V gene has CDR1 SGHDT and CDR2 YYEEEE. The V end was cut by 0 bases, the J end by 2 bases, with 11 bases between.

CDR3 region: CASRPLPRVVAGNTIYF. In DNA form, the CDR3 reads TGTGCAAGTCGCCCCCTACCCCGGGTCGTCGCTGGAAACACCATATATTTT. The chain couples TRBV12-2 to TRBJ1-3. TRBV12-2 counts as a pseudogene. The CDR3 is 17 residues long.

This chain connects TRBV9 to TRBJ1-2; TRBD1 agrees at 7 bases. The V and J ends lost 5 bases and 7 bases, in that order; junction bases with no gene match: 11. The CDR3 is made up of 14 amino acids. In germline, CDR1 is SGDLS, CDR2 YYNGEE. The CDR3: CASSTGTVYSGYTF. In DNA form, the CDR3 reads TGTGCCAGCAGTACCGGGACAGTATATTCTGGCTACACCTTC.

This clone was observed a few times. The rearrangement links TRBV18 to TRBJ2-1; TRBD2 matches at 10 bases. CDR3 length equals 16 residues. Germline values: CDR1 KGHSH, CDR2 LQKENI. J gave up 2 bases and V 4 bases, and 5 bases lay outside the gene matches. CDR3 loop: CASSLGTSATYNEQFF. CDR3 nucleotides: TGTGCCAGCTCACTTGGGACTAGCGCTACCTACAATGAGCAGTTCTTC.

Notes on this clone: The identical CDR3 is also encoded by other nucleotide sequences in the sample. This chain connects TRBV27 to TRBJ1-2, with D possibly being TRBD1 (5 bases). Germline CDR1 and CDR2: MNHEY and SMNVEV (reference sequence). The CDR3 has 13 amino acids. V was cut by 3 bases and J by 5 bases, with 10 bases left in between. The chain's CDR3 is CASSLQGSYGYTF. DNA of the CDR3: TGTGCCAGCAGTTTGCAGGGATCGTATGGCTACACCTTC.

V is TRBV5-6 and J is TRBJ2-3; D gene ambiguous. Germline V gives CDR1 SGHDT, CDR2 YYEEEE. CDR3 length: 12 amino acids. V gave up 1 base and J gave up 4 bases, with 4 bases separating them. The CDR3 nucleotides are TGTGCCAGCAGCTTGTCGGCAGATACGCAGTATTTT. Protein: CASSLSADTQYF.

V is TRBV5-6 and J is TRBJ1-2; no clear D. V was trimmed by 4 bases and J by 5 bases, leaving 15 bases between them. This CDR3 spans 14 amino acids. Germline CDR1 SGHDT, CDR2 YYEEEE. The CDR3 DNA reads TGTGCCAGCAGCCCGCGGGGAGGTGATTATGGCTACACCTTC. This encodes CASSPRGGDYGYTF.

This clone was seen only once. The chain joins TRBV5-4 to TRBJ2-1; D might be TRBD2 (5 bases). V lost 1 base, J lost 5 bases, and 10 bases lay in between. From germline, CDR1 is SGHNT and CDR2 YYREEE (reference sequence). This CDR3 is 14 amino acids long. The CDR3 nucleotides read TGTGCCAGCAGCTTGAAGAGCGGAAACAATGAGCAGTTCTTC. This codes for CASSLKSGNNEQFF.

The V gene is TRBV7-8, the J gene TRBJ2-1; 10 bases match TRBD2. Germline assignment: CDR1 SGHVS and CDR2 FQNEAQ. Unmatched junction bases numbered 9, after V lost 1 base and J lost 15 bases. CDR3 size: 14 residues. The CDR3 nucleotides read TGTGCCAGCAGCTTAGTTCAGCGGGGGGGCCAGGCGTTCTTC. Amino acid sequence: CASSLVQRGGQAFF.

V is TRBV12-3 or TRBV12-4 and J is TRBJ2-7; 7 nucleotides line up with TRBD1. This CDR3 region has 11 residues. Trimming at V came to 4 bases and at J to 6 bases, leaving 0 bases not matched to a gene. Here the CDR3 reads CASSWDSEQYF. As DNA, the CDR3 is TGTGCCAGCAGTTGGGACAGCGAGCAGTACTTC.

V and J are TRBV7-9 and TRBJ2-3; 7 positions match TRBD2. J gave up 1 base and V 0 bases, and 4 bases lay outside the gene matches. This CDR3 is 16 amino acids long. The V gene's germline CDR1 is SEHNR and CDR2 FQNEAQ (reference sequence). DNA of the CDR3: TGTGCCAGCAGCTTAGCGCTCCGGGGGGGCACAGATACGCAGTATTTT. Translating it yields CASSLALRGGTDTQYF.

The chain couples TRBV4-1 to TRBJ2-1, with unresolved D. CDR1 MGHRA and CDR2 YSYEKL come from the germline V gene. V was cut by 0 bases and J by 1 base, with 7 bases left in between. This CDR3 comprises 15 residues. CDR3 coding DNA: TGCGCCAGCAGCCAAGACCCCGTTTCCTACAATGAGCAGTTCTTC. Residues: CASSQDPVSYNEQFF.

This chain joins TRBV5-5 and TRBJ1-4; D unresolved. The V end lost 4 bases, the J end lost 8 bases, and 15 bases lay between the germline ends. This CDR3 is built from 14 residues. Germline V gene lookup returns CDR1 SGHKS and CDR2 YYEKEE (reference sequence). In DNA, the CDR3 is TGTGCCAGCAGCCGACATCCGGCGGGGGAAAAACTGTTTTTT. Protein product: CASSRHPAGEKLFF.

This chain joins TRBV9 and TRBJ1-1; D ambiguous. Germline V gives CDR1 SGDLS, CDR2 YYNGEE. This CDR3 is built from 13 residues. V dropped 2 bases and J dropped 8 bases, with 13 bases sitting between them. CDR3 protein: CASSVGGPREAFF. The CDR3 DNA reads TGTGCCAGCAGCGTGGGAGGCCCACGCGAAGCTTTCTTT.

The rearrangement joins TRBV7-9 to TRBJ2-1; a possible D gene is TRBD2 (6 bases). The V gene lost 6 bases and the J gene lost 0 bases, with 12 bases spanning the gap. Germline V gene data show CDR1 as SEHNR and CDR2 as FQNEAQ (reference sequence). This CDR3 is built from 15 residues. This CDR3 is CASSQAGSSYNEQFF. The DNA of the CDR3 is TGTGCCAGCAGTCAGGCGGGAAGCTCCTACAATGAGCAGTTCTTC.

The chain recombines TRBV6-5 with TRBJ2-7; 7 bases align to TRBD2. The V gene's germline CDR1 is MNHEY and CDR2 SVGAGI. There are 14 residues in the CDR3. V lost 5 bases, J lost 3 bases, and 7 bases stayed unmatched. The DNA for the CDR3 is TGTGCCAGCAGTCGCGGAGCGGGGTTCTACGAGCAGTACTTC. As protein: CASSRGAGFYEQYF.

V gene TRBV27 combines with J gene TRBJ1-5; D perhaps matches TRBD1 (6 bases). Trimming shortened V by 4 bases and J by 4 bases, and 14 bases separated the two germline ends. Germline loops: CDR1 MNHEY, CDR2 SMNVEV (reference sequence). The CDR3 spans 15 residues. The CDR3 DNA sequence: TGTGCCAGCAGTTATCAGGGACATTGGAATCAGCCCCAGCATTTT. Its protein product is CASSYQGHWNQPQHF.

The rearrangement uses TRBV7-2 and TRBJ2-7; D perhaps matches TRBD1 (6 bases). The CDR3 sequence is 14 residues long. V lost 5 bases and J lost 3, with 14 bases in between. In germline, CDR1 is SGHTA, CDR2 FQGNSA. The CDR3 sequence: CASSRTGSGYEQYF. In DNA form, the CDR3 reads TGTGCCAGCAGCCGTACAGGGTCCGGCTACGAGCAGTACTTC. Based on the CDR3 plus reference TRBV7-2 and TRBJ2-7, the full variable domain is GAGVSQSPSNKVTEKGKDVELRCDPISGHTALYWYRQSLGQGLEFLIYFQGNSAPDKSGLPSDRFSAERTGGSVSTLTIQRTQQEDSAVYLCASSRTGSGYEQYFGPGTRLTVT.

The chain carries TRBV6-1 and TRBJ1-3; 7 bases agree with TRBD1. J lost 0 bases, V lost 5 bases, and 10 bases had no gene match. Germline V CDR1 and CDR2: MNHNS, SASEGT. CDR3 length equals 17 residues. The CDR3 DNA sequence: TGTGCCAGCAGTAAAGGGACAGTAGTAAACTCTGGAAACACCATATATTTT. Translated: CASSKGTVVNSGNTIYF.